A single sample gave rise to the 8 T cell receptor beta chains below, sequenced in a study of T cells in tuberculosis. Some clones are missing from TCRdb's copy, which holds only in-frame ones; the method was immunoSEQ multiplex PCR. The sample holds 20,000 to 25,000 clones, approximately 90% seen once. Sequences were obtained from PBMCs. The receptors originated from a donor under 30 with latent tuberculosis or without tuberculosis infection.

The chain uses TRBV30 and TRBJ1-6; D is ambiguous. Germline CDR1 reads GTSNPN; CDR2 reads SVGIG (reference sequence). The V end was cut by 2 bases, the J end by 11 bases, with 10 bases between. CDR3 length: 12 amino acids. The CDR3 coding sequence is TGTGCCTGGAGTCCCCCAGGCACACCCCTCCACTTT. Its translation is CAWSPPGTPLHF.

The chain employs TRBV5-1 and TRBJ1-1; tentatively, D is TRBD1 (6 bases). Germline V gene lookup returns CDR1 SGHRS and CDR2 YFSETQ. V was pared by 1 base and J by 3 bases, with 10 bases between. This CDR3 is 14 amino acids long. DNA for the CDR3: TGCGCCAGCAGCTTGAGACAGGCGGACACTGAAGCTTTCTTT. Protein sequence: CASSLRQADTEAFF.

The rearrangement uses TRBV30 and TRBJ1-2; D perhaps matches TRBD1 (6 bases). Trimming left V 3 bases short and J 1 base short, with 18 bases between. Per germline, CDR1 GTSNPN and CDR2 SVGIG (reference sequence). The length of the CDR3 is 16 residues. The CDR3: CAWSYRTVGVNYGYTF. The CDR3 DNA is TGTGCCTGGAGCTATCGGACAGTAGGGGTTAACTATGGCTACACCTTC. The full variable domain, completed using reference TRBV30 and TRBJ1-2, is SQTIHQWPATLVQPVGSPLSLECTVEGTSNPNLYWYRQAAGRGLQLLFYSVGIGQISSEVPQNLSASRPQDRQFILSSKKLLLSDSGFYLCAWSYRTVGVNYGYTFGSGTRLTVV.

This clone was observed a single time. The chain is built from TRBV7-6 and TRBJ1-1; D is possibly TRBD1 (6 bases). Trimming removed 5 bases from V and 6 bases from J, with 16 bases in between. Germline assignment: CDR1 SGHVS and CDR2 FNYEAQ. CDR3 length equals 14 residues. The CDR3 DNA is TGTGCCAGCAGCGCCGAGGGGGTAAGACCTGAAGCTTTCTTT. This gives the protein CASSAEGVRPEAFF.

This clone appeared once. This rearrangement joins TRBV25-1 to TRBJ1-4; possibly TRBD1 for D (6 bases). V lost 4 bases, J lost 5 bases, and 14 bases lay in between. Germline V lookup: CDR1 MGHDK, CDR2 SYGVNS. CDR3 length: 15 residues. The CDR3 sequence: CASSGGGTRNEKLFF. Written as DNA, the CDR3 is TGTGCCAGCAGTGGCGGGGGGACACGAAATGAAAAACTGTTTTTT.

The chain recombines TRBV28 with TRBJ2-7, with D perhaps matching TRBD1 (5 bases). CDR1 and CDR2 from the germline V gene are MDHEN and SYDVKM. This CDR3 is built from 13 residues. The V end was cut by 5 bases, the J end by 5 bases, with 13 bases between. The CDR3 sequence is CASSSRGPNEQYF. For the CDR3, the DNA is TGTGCCAGCAGTAGTAGGGGTCCCAACGAGCAGTACTTC.

This clone has more than one count but fewer than ten. The J gene is TRBJ1-5, the V gene TRBV27; possible D gene TRBD1, 5 bases. Germline loops: CDR1 MNHEY, CDR2 SMNVEV (reference sequence). This CDR3 is built from 13 residues. Between the trimmed V and J ends, which lost 2 bases and 5 bases, there was a span of 7 bases. CDR3 DNA sequence: TGTGCCAGCAGTTTAGGGGCCCATCAGCCCCAGCATTTT. This translates into CASSLGAHQPQHF.

The chain couples TRBV4-2 to TRBJ2-7; TRBD1 aligns across 7 bases. From germline, CDR1 is LGHNA and CDR2 YNFKEQ. CDR3 length: 16 amino acids. J lost 6 bases, V lost 4 bases, and 15 bases had no gene match. In DNA, the CDR3 is TGTGCCAGCAGCCCGGAGGAAGGGGGACAGCCCCGCGAGCAGTACTTC. Residues: CASSPEEGGQPREQYF.